This is a list of T cell receptor beta chains from one sample in a study of T-cell reconstitution after alpha-beta-depleted transplantation in children. TCRdb reprocessed the PCR reads via MiXCR and lists one record per CDR3 protein. Found here are some 200,000 distinct CDR3 sequences, under 9.5% of them singletons; the top ten hold about 6.2%. The sequenced sample was PBMCs from the stem cell graft donor, obtained from the stem cell graft. The receptors were gathered from a human donor who donated a stem cell graft to a child with acute lymphoblastic leukemia. CDR3s include the opening cysteine and the closing phenylalanine or tryptophan. Fields, in order: D gene, J gene, CDR3 length, V gene, clone size, CDR3 DNA, CDR3 protein. D genes are given only for firm matches. Only some rows state a clone size, as once, few, many or a class for expanded clones.

>.|TRBJ1-1|13|TRBV15|few
TGTGCCACCAGAGGACATCCAAACACTGAAGCTTTCTTT
CATRGHPNTEAFF
>.|TRBJ2-7|12|TRBV10-2|.
TGCGCCAGCAGTGAATGGTATGGCGAGCAGTACTTC
CASSEWYGEQYF
>.|TRBJ2-5|15|TRBV18|.
TGTGCCAGCTCACCTGCCGTCGGACAGAAAGAGACCCAGTACTTC
CASSPAVGQKETQYF
>.|TRBJ1-5|14|TRBV19|.
TGTGCCAGTAGTATAACCGGGCCCAATCAGCCCCAGCATTTT
CASSITGPNQPQHF
>.|TRBJ1-1|15|TRBV5-1|.
TGCGCCAGCAGCTCACAGGCAGGGGTGGACACTGAAGCTTTCTTT
CASSSQAGVDTEAFF
>.|TRBJ2-5|15|TRBV4-3|few
TGCGCCAGCAGCCAAGATAGATCAGGGGGGGAGACCCAGTACTTC
CASSQDRSGGETQYF
>.|TRBJ2-5|13|TRBV30|.
TGTGCCTGGAGTGAGGGGGCGGGGCAGACCCAGTACTTC
CAWSEGAGQTQYF
>.|TRBJ1-5|14|TRBV4-3|few
TGCGCCAGCAGCCAAGGCAAGTACAATCAGCCCCAGCATTTT
CASSQGKYNQPQHF
>.|TRBJ1-2|16|TRBV7-8|.
TGTGCCAGCAGCTTAGCCCGGGACGGGGCGGACTATGGCTACACCTTC
CASSLARDGADYGYTF
>TRBD2|TRBJ2-4|16|TRBV10-3|many
TGTGCCATCAGTGAGTTGGCTAGCGGGGGCGGAAACATTCAGTACTTC
CAISELASGGGNIQYF
>TRBD1|TRBJ1-1|14|TRBV29-1|.
TGCAGCGGGTCGACAGGGGCGACGAACACTGAAGCTTTCTTT
CSGSTGATNTEAFF
>TRBD1|TRBJ2-2|16|TRBV5-1|few
TGCGCCAGCAGCCGTGGCCGGACAGGGGGACGCGGGGAGCTGTTTTTT
CASSRGRTGGRGELFF
>TRBD2|TRBJ2-1|17|TRBV7-8|few
TGTGCCAGCAGCTCCCCGACTAGCGGCAGCTCCTACAATGAGCAGTTCTTC
CASSSPTSGSSYNEQFF
>.|TRBJ1-2|15|TRBV20-1|.
TGCAGTGCTAGACCCTCCCCGGCGGGTAACTATGGCTACACCTTC
CSARPSPAGNYGYTF
>.|TRBJ2-1|13|TRBV19|few
TGTGCCAGTAGTCCCGGGATTGTGGATGAGCAGTTCTTC
CASSPGIVDEQFF
>.|TRBJ2-6|15|TRBV7-2|.
TGTGCCAGCAGCCCCTTCCCAGCTGGGGCCAACGTCCTGACTTTC
CASSPFPAGANVLTF
>TRBD1|TRBJ2-7|15|TRBV6-2/TRBV6-3|.
TGTGCCAGCCTCCCTCCGGGACAGGGGAGGTACGAGCAGTACTTC
CASLPPGQGRYEQYF
>.|TRBJ1-1|15|TRBV30|.
TGTGCCTGGAGTGTGGTTGCCCTTGGGGGAACTGAAGCTTTCTTT
CAWSVVALGGTEAFF
>.|TRBJ1-1|13|TRBV6-1|few
TGTGCCAGCAGTGAAAGAAGAAACACTGAAGCTTTCTTT
CASSERRNTEAFF
>TRBD1|TRBJ1-2|13|TRBV9|many
TGTGCCAGCAGCTCGGGACAGAGCTATGGCTACACCTTC
CASSSGQSYGYTF
>TRBD2|TRBJ2-1|17|TRBV14|many
TGTGCCAGCAGCCAGATGAGGAGCTCGGGGGGGGAGGATGAGCAGTTCTTC
CASSQMRSSGGEDEQFF
>TRBD1|TRBJ2-5|15|TRBV6-5|.
TGTGCCAGCAGTTACAGGGGGCGTTGGCAGGAGACCCAGTACTTC
CASSYRGRWQETQYF
>.|TRBJ1-2|15|TRBV6-5|once
TGTGCCAGCAGTTACCTTGGGGCGGGGAACTATGGCTACACCTTC
CASSYLGAGNYGYTF
>.|TRBJ2-7|16|TRBV14|many
TGTGCCAGCAGCTCACACCGGGACCCAGGAAACAGCGAGCAGTACTTC
CASSSHRDPGNSEQYF
>TRBD2|TRBJ2-1|12|TRBV5-5|few
TGTGCCAGCAGGTCCGCCGGGACTAGCATGTTCTTC
CASRSAGTSMFF
>.|TRBJ2-5|15|TRBV5-1|few
TGCGCCAGCAGCTTGGCGGGGCTAGCCGGGGAGACCCAGTACTTC
CASSLAGLAGETQYF
>TRBD2|TRBJ2-3|17|TRBV7-8|many
TGTGCCAGCAGCATAAGCCTTACTAGCGGGGGGACAGATACGCAGTATTTT
CASSISLTSGGTDTQYF
>.|TRBJ1-1|13|TRBV6-1|few
TGTGCCAGCACAGGTTACCTGAGCACTGAAGCTTTCTTT
CASTGYLSTEAFF
>.|TRBJ2-5|13|TRBV7-9|.
TGTGCCAGCAAATGGACACCACAAGAGACCCAGTACTTC
CASKWTPQETQYF
>TRBD1|TRBJ1-2|15|TRBV9|many
TGTGCCAGCAGCCTACCGGGACAGGTCGGGGGTGGCTACACCTTC
CASSLPGQVGGGYTF
>.|TRBJ2-7|13|TRBV7-2|many
TGTGCCAGCAGCTTAAGGGAGGTCTACGAGCAGTACTTC
CASSLREVYEQYF
>.|TRBJ1-2|12|TRBV12-3/TRBV12-4|many
TGTGCCAGCAGCAGAACGGGCTATGGCTACACCTTC
CASSRTGYGYTF
>TRBD1|TRBJ1-4|13|TRBV12-3/TRBV12-4|many
TGTGCCAGCAGTTCGGGACAGAGAAAAGGGTTGTTTTTT
CASSSGQRKGLFF
>.|TRBJ2-3|13|TRBV5-6|.
TGTGCCAGCAGCTTCAGTGGGACAGATACGCAGTATTTT
CASSFSGTDTQYF
>.|TRBJ1-1|13|TRBV27|many
TGTGCCAGCAGCTCCACAAGGAACACTGAAGCTTTCTTT
CASSSTRNTEAFF
>.|TRBJ2-2|13|TRBV10-1|.
TGCGCCAGCAGTGAGGGGGTGTTCGGGGAGCTGTTTTTT
CASSEGVFGELFF
>.|TRBJ2-2|11|TRBV12-3/TRBV12-4|many
TGTGCCAGCAGTCCCGACGGGGAGCTGTTTTTT
CASSPDGELFF
>.|TRBJ2-1|14|TRBV11-2|few
TGTGCCAGCAGCTTGGGACAACGTTACAATGAGCAGTTCTTC
CASSLGQRYNEQFF
>.|TRBJ1-2|12|TRBV7-9|few
TGTGCCAGCAGCTTATCTGGTCGGGGCTACACCTTC
CASSLSGRGYTF
>.|TRBJ2-7|12|TRBV15|many
TGTGCCACCAGCAAATTTCCTTCCGAGCAGTACTTC
CATSKFPSEQYF
>TRBD1|TRBJ1-1|16|TRBV5-1|many
TGCGCCAGCAGAAGGGGAATCAGGGGGATGAACACTGAAGCTTTCTTT
CASRRGIRGMNTEAFF
>TRBD1|TRBJ1-4|15|TRBV27|.
TGTGCCAGCAGTTTTTCTGGGACAGGGGCTAAAAAACTGTTTTTT
CASSFSGTGAKKLFF
>.|TRBJ2-1|15|TRBV5-6|few
TGTGCCAGCAGAGCAAGCAGGGGCCCCTACAATGAGCAGTTCTTC
CASRASRGPYNEQFF
>.|TRBJ2-7|14|TRBV5-6|few
TGTGCCAGCAGATTCGGGACGGGCATCCACGAGCAGTACTTC
CASRFGTGIHEQYF
>.|TRBJ2-1|15|TRBV4-3|few
TGCGCCAGCCGAAAAGGGGGGGGGCGATACAATGAGCAGTTCTTC
CASRKGGGRYNEQFF
>TRBD1|TRBJ1-6|15|TRBV14|.
TGTGCCAGCAGCCAAGAGAGGGGGCCAAATTCACCCCTCCACTTT
CASSQERGPNSPLHF
>TRBD2|TRBJ2-7|13|TRBV2|.
TGTGCCAGCAGTGAGCGGGAGGACGTCGAGCAGTACTTC
CASSEREDVEQYF
>TRBD1|TRBJ1-5|19|TRBV11-1|few
TGTGCCAGCAACAATTTCCGGGGACAGGGGATTGGCAGCAATCAGCCCCAGCATTTT
CASNNFRGQGIGSNQPQHF